This T cell receptor beta chain derives from a study of blood T cells in healthy people across ages. The V segment lost 1 base and the J segment 9 bases; nucleotides outside the gene matches: 8. CDR3 length equals 16 residues. Germline CDR1 is SGHTA and CDR2 is FQGNSA. This clonotype was counted between two and nine times. A second PCR of 7 to 11 cycles used a sample-barcoded 5' primer and a J-beta primer mix. MiXCR, applied by TCRdb to the 5' RACE reads, yields one record per CDR3 protein. The sample carries 1.5 million to 2 million distinct CDR3 sequences, roughly 27% recorded once. The J gene is TRBJ2-1, the V gene TRBV7-2; 11 positions agree with TRBD2. The TCR originated in a woman aged 25-40 years in good health. What was sequenced was blood. Here the CDR3 reads CASSLVVAGGLGEQFF. CDR3 bases: TGTGCCAGCAGCTTAGTAGTAGCGGGAGGGCTAGGTGAGCAGTTCTTC.